The next 8 T cell receptor beta chains were all read from a single sample in a study of Graves' ophthalmopathy and Graves' hyperthyroidism. TCR beta CDR3 regions were amplified from RNA transcripts. HTBI primers primed a first-round RT-PCR, and a second-round multiplex PCR followed. TCRdb re-called the multiplex PCR reads with MiXCR, one entry per CDR3 protein. Of about 380,000 distinct CDR3 sequences detected, roughly 15% appear once; the ten largest clones hold 5.5% to 7%. The sequenced material came from peripheral blood. The receptor source for this set is a woman under 30 with stable Graves' hyperthyroidism.

The rearrangement joins TRBV6-2 or TRBV6-3 to TRBJ2-7, with 9 bases that match TRBD1. With 5 bases clipped from V and 5 bases from J, the junction kept 4 bases outside the gene matches. CDR1 is MNHEY, CDR2 SVGEGT, per germline. CDR3 size: 13 residues. The CDR3 protein is CASSRQGVNEQYF. The CDR3 nucleotides are TGTGCCAGCAGTAGACAGGGGGTCAACGAGCAGTACTTC.

This clonotype was recorded a few times. This is likely a read error, given that the CDR3 carries no conserved phenylalanine or tryptophan at its end. No DNA is shown, since the ends of the CDR3 on it are uncertain; the CDR3 is the one TCRdb lists. This chain joins TRBV2 and TRBJ1-2; the table's D call of TRBD1 was not tested on the DNA. Termini included, the CDR3 measures 11 amino acids. Germline V gene lookup returns CDR1 SNHLY and CDR2 FYNNEI. The CDR3 sequence: CASSGQGARWL.

The chain is built from TRBV6-5 and TRBJ1-5; possible D gene TRBD1, 5 bases. Trimming took 2 bases from V and 14 from J, leaving 10 bases between them. The CDR3 is 11 amino acids. From germline, CDR1 is MNHEY and CDR2 SVGAGI. CDR3 nucleotide sequence: TGTGCCAGCAGTTACGGGGGTCGCGAGCATTTT. Translation gives CASSYGGREHF.

This clonotype was observed a few times. The chain recombines TRBV3-1 with TRBJ1-2, with TRBD1 as a possible D gene (5 bases). Germline CDR1 and CDR2: LGHDT and YNNKEL (reference sequence). The V end was cut by 8 bases, the J end by 3 bases, with 13 bases between. The CDR3 length is 13 residues. CDR3 sequence reads: CASGDPLYYGYTF. The DNA for the CDR3 is TGTGCCAGCGGGGACCCCCTTTACTATGGCTACACCTTC.

This clonotype has at least ten counts. The chain employs TRBV12-3 or TRBV12-4 and TRBJ1-2; D call uncertain. The CDR3 totals 13 residues. The V and J ends lost 1 base and 7 bases respectively, with 10 bases between them. CDR3 residues: CASSLVEAGGYTF. The CDR3 DNA follows: TGTGCCAGCAGTTTAGTAGAGGCTGGTGGCTACACCTTC.

This clonotype was counted a few times. The rearrangement links TRBV5-1 to TRBJ1-6, with TRBD1 matching over 9 bases. The V gene end was trimmed by 0 bases and the J gene end by 6 bases; junction bases not matched to a gene: 10. This CDR3 is built from 18 residues. Germline values: CDR1 SGHRS, CDR2 YFSETQ. The CDR3 bases are TGCGCCAGCAGCTTGGCCGTGACAGGGGGTTTCCGTAATTCACCCCTCCACTTT. Amino acids: CASSLAVTGGFRNSPLHF.

In this sample, this clonotype turned up many times. The chain has TRBV27 and TRBJ2-7; no firm D call. The germline CDR1 and CDR2 sequences are MNHEY and SMNVEV (reference sequence). The CDR3 loop spans 14 amino acids. The V and J ends lost 8 bases and 2 bases respectively, with 16 bases between them. CDR3 DNA: TGTGCCAGCCGGTTGAAAGAGACAACCTACGAGCAGTACTTC. It encodes CASRLKETTYEQYF.

The V and J genes are TRBV11-2 and TRBJ2-2; 8 bases match TRBD1. Germline lookup yields CDR1 SGHAT and CDR2 FQNNGV. This CDR3 has 18 residues. V shed 4 bases and J 3 bases; nucleotides not matched to a gene: 13. The CDR3 here is CASSSTGVVERDTGELFF. The CDR3 DNA reads TGTGCCAGCAGCTCGACAGGGGTAGTAGAGAGGGACACCGGGGAGCTGTTTTTT.